Shown below are 10 T cell receptor beta chains from a single sample sequenced in a study of cytomegalovirus exposure and HLA in healthy donors. With 60 Vbeta and 13 Jbeta primers, the PCR was carried out. Clones were sequenced by immunoSEQ multiplex PCR, and TCRdb holds only the in-frame ones, with some missing. The sample holds more than 150,000 clones; around 80% are singletons and the top ten take roughly 2%. Sequencing was carried out using PBMCs. Receptors originate from a woman aged 25 to 39 in good health and CMV-seronegative.

There are a few counts of this clone. The chain carries TRBV5-1 and TRBJ2-5; tentative D call: TRBD2 (5 bases). CDR1 is SGHRS, CDR2 YFSETQ, per germline. Trimming cost V 0 bases and J 5 bases, with 8 bases left between them. This CDR3 comprises 13 residues. For the CDR3, the DNA is TGCGCCAGCAGCTTGGCCGTAGCGGAGACCCAGTACTTC. It encodes CASSLAVAETQYF.

This clone was picked up a small number of times. The J gene is TRBJ1-2, the V gene TRBV4-3; the D gene is possibly TRBD1 (6 bases). CDR1 is LGHNA and CDR2 is YSLEER in the germline V gene. CDR3 size: 13 residues. V lost 4 bases and J 2 bases, leaving 8 bases between the germline ends. The DNA for the CDR3 is TGCGCCAGCAGCCTAGGACAGAACTATGGCTACACCTTC. Its protein is CASSLGQNYGYTF.

The chain joins TRBV6-5 to TRBJ2-1; no firm D call. Trimming cost V 0 bases and J 7 bases, with 10 bases left between them. Germline-derived CDR1 and CDR2 are MNHEY and SVGAGI. CDR3 length equals 14 residues. The CDR3: CASSYSHSKNEQFF. Here the CDR3 DNA reads TGTGCCAGCAGTTACTCTCACAGCAAGAATGAGCAGTTCTTC.

The V gene is TRBV19, the J gene TRBJ2-7, with D tentatively TRBD1 (5 bases). From germline, CDR1 is LNHDA and CDR2 SQIVND (reference sequence). The CDR3 extends over 15 amino acids. V lost 1 base and J 2 bases, leaving 12 bases between the germline ends. CDR3 nucleotides: TGTGCCAGTAGTATAGTCCGGACACCAACCTACGAGCAGTACTTC. This translates into CASSIVRTPTYEQYF.

The chain couples TRBV6-6 to TRBJ2-5; D might be TRBD1 (6 bases). The CDR3 totals 14 residues. Germline CDR1 MNHNY, CDR2 SVGAGI (reference sequence). The ends were cut back, 6 bases at V and 5 bases at J, with 16 bases in the middle. The CDR3 is CASSLTGLGETQYF. The CDR3 nucleotides are TGTGCCAGCAGCCTCACAGGGTTGGGGGAGACCCAGTACTTC.

The chain is built from TRBV10-1 and TRBJ2-3; unclear D gene. The V end lost 4 bases, the J end lost 2 bases, and 10 bases lay between the germline ends. Germline CDR1 WNHNN, CDR2 SYGVQD (reference sequence). The CDR3 extends over 14 amino acids. The CDR3 loop is CASSGQAVTDTQYF. As DNA, the CDR3 is TGCGCCAGCAGTGGGCAGGCCGTCACAGATACGCAGTATTTT.

The rearrangement joins TRBV27 to TRBJ2-3; 7 bases map to TRBD1. Germline V CDR1 and CDR2: MNHEY, SMNVEV (reference sequence). The ends lost 1 base at V and 4 bases at J; junction bases unmatched: 5. CDR3 length: 15 amino acids. The CDR3 nucleotides are TGTGCCAGCAGTTTATGGCAGGGACAGTCAGATACGCAGTATTTT. Translated: CASSLWQGQSDTQYF.

The V call is TRBV7-9, the J call TRBJ2-7; 7 bases match TRBD1. This CDR3 spans 14 amino acids. V shed 7 bases, J shed 0 bases, and the junction held 6 bases outside the gene matches. CDR1 is SEHNR, CDR2 FQNEAQ, per germline (reference sequence). This CDR3 reads CASINGDSSYEQYF. The DNA of the CDR3 is TGTGCCAGCATCAATGGGGACAGCTCCTACGAGCAGTACTTC.

The count of this clone is one. V gene TRBV6-4 combines with J gene TRBJ1-6; D is possibly TRBD1 (5 bases). V was shortened by 3 bases and J by 10 bases, with 13 bases between the two germline ends. Germline loops: CDR1 MRHNA, CDR2 SNTAGT. The CDR3 extends over 14 amino acids. Here the CDR3 reads CASSDTLGVSPLHF. CDR3 DNA sequence: TGTGCCAGCAGTGATACATTAGGGGTATCACCCCTCCACTTT.

The genes are TRBV5-1 and TRBJ2-7; weak D call: TRBD1 (7 bases). The length of the CDR3 is 15 residues. V was trimmed by 3 bases and J by 2 bases, leaving 15 bases between them. Germline CDR1 SGHRS, CDR2 YFSETQ. The CDR3, as DNA: TGCGCCAGCAGCTGGAGGGGGGACAGACCCTACGAGCAGTACTTC. Protein: CASSWRGDRPYEQYF.